Below, 5 T cell receptor beta chains from the same sample are listed, as sequenced in a study of T cell changes during pregnancy in multiple sclerosis. Libraries were prepared by immunoSEQ multiplex PCR; TCRdb keeps only in-frame clonotypes and omits some of them. Of roughly 49,000 clones in the sample, 95% were seen once. The sample consisted of CD8+ T cells from peripheral blood mononuclear cells, taken in the first trimester of pregnancy. The receptors come from a female donor with multiple sclerosis, enrolled in a pregnancy study.

The chain has TRBV9 and TRBJ1-5; 7 positions match TRBD1. Germline trimming cut 0 bases from V and 2 bases from J; bases unmatched to any gene: 11. Germline-derived CDR1 and CDR2 are SGDLS and YYNGEE. The CDR3 extends over 18 amino acids. The CDR3 DNA reads TGTGCCAGCAGCGTAGTGGGATCGCGACAGGGTTGCAATCAGCCCCAGCATTTT. It is translated as CASSVVGSRQGCNQPQHF.

The V gene is TRBV27, the J gene TRBJ2-7, with D possibly TRBD1 on 7 matching bases. CDR1 is MNHEY and CDR2 is SMNVEV in the germline V gene (reference sequence). This CDR3 is built from 14 residues. V was cut by 5 bases and J by 4 bases, with 15 bases left in between. The DNA of the CDR3 is TGTGCCAGCAGTCCAGGGGGGACGCTTTACGAGCAGTACTTC. Translated: CASSPGGTLYEQYF.

V gene TRBV7-9 combines with J gene TRBJ2-2; D call uncertain. V was clipped by 1 base and J by 0 bases, with 9 bases between them. CDR1 is SEHNR, CDR2 FQNEAQ, per germline (reference sequence). The CDR3 is 16 amino acids. The CDR3 sequence is CASSLDPETNTGELFF. The CDR3 DNA reads as TGTGCCAGCAGCTTAGATCCAGAAACGAACACCGGGGAGCTGTTTTTT.

The chain has TRBV7-9 and TRBJ1-1, with 8 positions matching TRBD1. CDR1 SEHNR and CDR2 FQNEAQ come from the germline V gene (reference sequence). The CDR3 totals 14 residues. The V gene end was trimmed by 0 bases and the J gene end by 8 bases; junction bases not matched to a gene: 5. The CDR3 here is CASSLADRVSEAFF. CDR3 nucleotides: TGTGCCAGCAGCTTAGCGGACAGGGTTTCGGAAGCTTTCTTT. Together with reference TRBV7-9 and TRBJ1-1, the CDR3 gives the full variable domain: DTGVSQNPRHKITKRGQNVTFRCDPISEHNRLYWYRQTLGQGPEFLTYFQNEAQLEKSRLLSDRFSAERPKGSFSTLEIQRTEQGDSAMYLCASSLADRVSEAFFGQGTRLTVV.

This rearrangement joins TRBV27 to TRBJ1-2; D is possibly TRBD1 (6 bases). The CDR3 runs 11 residues. The V end was cut by 6 bases, the J end by 6 bases, with 8 bases between. Germline CDR1 and CDR2: MNHEY and SMNVEV (reference sequence). The CDR3 region has the DNA TGTGCCAGCAGCCAGGGGAATGGCTACACCTTC. Translating gives CASSQGNGYTF.